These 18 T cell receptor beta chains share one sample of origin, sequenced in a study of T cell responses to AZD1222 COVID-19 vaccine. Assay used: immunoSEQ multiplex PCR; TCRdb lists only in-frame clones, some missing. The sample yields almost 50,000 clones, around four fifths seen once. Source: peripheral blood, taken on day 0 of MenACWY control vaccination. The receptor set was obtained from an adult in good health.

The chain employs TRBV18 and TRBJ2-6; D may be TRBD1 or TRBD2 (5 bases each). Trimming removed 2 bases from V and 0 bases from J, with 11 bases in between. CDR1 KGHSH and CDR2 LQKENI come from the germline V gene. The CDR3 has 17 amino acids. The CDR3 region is CASSPIRGDSGANVLTF. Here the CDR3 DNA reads TGTGCCAGCTCACCAATAAGGGGAGACTCTGGGGCCAACGTCCTGACTTTC.

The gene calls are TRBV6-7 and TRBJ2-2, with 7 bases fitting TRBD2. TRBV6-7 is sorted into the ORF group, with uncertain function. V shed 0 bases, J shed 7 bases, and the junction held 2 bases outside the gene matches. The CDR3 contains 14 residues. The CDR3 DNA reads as TGTGCCAGCAGTTACTCATCGGGGGGCGGGGAGCTGTTTTTT. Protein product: CASSYSSGGGELFF.

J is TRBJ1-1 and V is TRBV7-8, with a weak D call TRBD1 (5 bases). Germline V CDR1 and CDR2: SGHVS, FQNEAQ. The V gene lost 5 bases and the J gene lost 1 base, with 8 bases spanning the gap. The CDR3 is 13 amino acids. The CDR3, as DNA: TGTGCCAGCAGCAGGGACTCGAACACTGAAGCTTTCTTT. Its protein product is CASSRDSNTEAFF.

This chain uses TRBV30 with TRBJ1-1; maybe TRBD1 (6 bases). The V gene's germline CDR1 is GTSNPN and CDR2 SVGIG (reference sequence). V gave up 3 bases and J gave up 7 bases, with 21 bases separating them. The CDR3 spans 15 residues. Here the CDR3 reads CAWRTRGATPSEAFF. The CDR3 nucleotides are TGTGCCTGGAGGACCAGGGGAGCAACCCCTAGTGAAGCTTTCTTT.

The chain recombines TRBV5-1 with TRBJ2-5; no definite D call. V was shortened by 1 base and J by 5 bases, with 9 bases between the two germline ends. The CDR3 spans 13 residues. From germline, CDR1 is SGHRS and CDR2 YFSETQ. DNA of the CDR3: TGCGCCAGCAGCTTGACCCCTTCCGAGACCCAGTACTTC. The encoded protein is CASSLTPSETQYF.

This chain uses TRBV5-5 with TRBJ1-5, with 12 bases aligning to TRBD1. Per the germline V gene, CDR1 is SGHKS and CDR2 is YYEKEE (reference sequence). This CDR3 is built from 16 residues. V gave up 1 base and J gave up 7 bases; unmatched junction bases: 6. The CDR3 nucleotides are TGTGCCAGCAGCTTGAAAGGGACAGGGGGCGGGCAGCCCCAGCATTTT. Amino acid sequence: CASSLKGTGGGQPQHF.

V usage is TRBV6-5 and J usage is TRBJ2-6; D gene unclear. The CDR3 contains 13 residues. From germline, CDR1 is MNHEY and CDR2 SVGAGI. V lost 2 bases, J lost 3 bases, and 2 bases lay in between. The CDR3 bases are TGTGCCAGCAGTTACGTTGGGGCCAACGTCCTGACTTTC. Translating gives CASSYVGANVLTF.

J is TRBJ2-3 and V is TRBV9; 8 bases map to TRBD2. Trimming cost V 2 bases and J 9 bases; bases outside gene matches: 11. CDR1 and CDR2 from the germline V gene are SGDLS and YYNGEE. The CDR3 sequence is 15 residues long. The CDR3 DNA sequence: TGTGCCAGCAGCGTGGACGGGAGGGCCTTCGGGACGCAGTATTTT. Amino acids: CASSVDGRAFGTQYF.

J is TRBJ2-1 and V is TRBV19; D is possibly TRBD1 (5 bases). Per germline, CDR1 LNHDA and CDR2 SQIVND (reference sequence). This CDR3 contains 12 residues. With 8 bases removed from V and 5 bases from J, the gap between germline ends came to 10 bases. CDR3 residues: CASAKTDNEQFF. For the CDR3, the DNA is TGTGCCAGTGCCAAGACAGACAATGAGCAGTTCTTC.

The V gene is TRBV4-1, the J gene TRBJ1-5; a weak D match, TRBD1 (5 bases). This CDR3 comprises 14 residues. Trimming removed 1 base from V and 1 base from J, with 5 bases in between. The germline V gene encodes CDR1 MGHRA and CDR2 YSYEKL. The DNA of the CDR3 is TGCGCCAGCAGCCAAGGGGGGAGCAATCAGCCCCAGCATTTT. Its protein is CASSQGGSNQPQHF.

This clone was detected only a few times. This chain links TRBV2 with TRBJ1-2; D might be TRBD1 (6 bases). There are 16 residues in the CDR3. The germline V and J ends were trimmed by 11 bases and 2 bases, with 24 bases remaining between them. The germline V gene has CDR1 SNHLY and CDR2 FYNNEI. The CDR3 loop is CAGSSETGDLNYGYTF. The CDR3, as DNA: TGTGCCGGGAGTTCGGAGACAGGAGATCTCAACTATGGCTACACCTTC.

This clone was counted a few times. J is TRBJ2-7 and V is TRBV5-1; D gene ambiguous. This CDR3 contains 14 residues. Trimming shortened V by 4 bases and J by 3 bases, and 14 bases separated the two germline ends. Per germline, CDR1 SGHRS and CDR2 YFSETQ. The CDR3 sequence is CASSPSGLDYEQYF. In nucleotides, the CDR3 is TGCGCCAGCAGCCCGAGTGGGCTAGACTACGAGCAGTACTTC. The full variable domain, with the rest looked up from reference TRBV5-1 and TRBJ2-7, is KAGVTQTPRYLIKTRGQQVTLSCSPISGHRSVSWYQQTPGQGLQFLFEYFSETQRNKGNFPGRFSGRQFSNSRSEMNVSTLELGDSALYLCASSPSGLDYEQYFGPGTRLTVT.

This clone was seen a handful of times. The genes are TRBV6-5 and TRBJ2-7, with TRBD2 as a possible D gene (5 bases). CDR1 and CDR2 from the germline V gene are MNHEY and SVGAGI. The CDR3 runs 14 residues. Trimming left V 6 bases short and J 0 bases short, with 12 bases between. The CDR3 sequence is CASRDLSSSYEQYF. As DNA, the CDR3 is TGTGCCAGCAGGGACTTATCAAGCTCCTACGAGCAGTACTTC.

CDR3 in DNA: TGCGCTAGATCGAGGGGTCGGGAAAAACTGTTTTTT. It encodes CARSRGREKLFF. The V gene is TRBV23-1, the J gene TRBJ1-4; TRBD1 is a possible D gene (5 bases). Being an ORF, TRBV23-1 has a function that is uncertain. The CDR3 consists of 12 residues.

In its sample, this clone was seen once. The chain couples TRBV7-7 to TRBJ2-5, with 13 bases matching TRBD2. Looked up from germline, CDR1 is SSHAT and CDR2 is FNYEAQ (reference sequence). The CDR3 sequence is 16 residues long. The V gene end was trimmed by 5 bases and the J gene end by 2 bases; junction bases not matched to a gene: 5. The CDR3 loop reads CASSAGTSGVQETQYF. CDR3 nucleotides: TGTGCCAGCAGCGCCGGGACTAGCGGGGTACAAGAGACCCAGTACTTC. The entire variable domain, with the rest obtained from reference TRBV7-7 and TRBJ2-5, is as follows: GAGVSQSPRYKVTKRGQDVTLRCDPISSHATLYWYQQALGQGPEFLTYFNYEAQPDKSGLPSDRFSAERPEGSISTLTIQRTEQRDSAMYRCASSAGTSGVQETQYFGPGTRLLVL.

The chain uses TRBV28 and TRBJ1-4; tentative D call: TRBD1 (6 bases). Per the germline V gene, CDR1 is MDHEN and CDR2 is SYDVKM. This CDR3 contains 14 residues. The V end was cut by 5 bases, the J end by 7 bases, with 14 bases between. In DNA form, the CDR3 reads TGTGCCAGCAGTCTACAGGGAGGGTTTGAAAAACTGTTTTTT. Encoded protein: CASSLQGGFEKLFF.

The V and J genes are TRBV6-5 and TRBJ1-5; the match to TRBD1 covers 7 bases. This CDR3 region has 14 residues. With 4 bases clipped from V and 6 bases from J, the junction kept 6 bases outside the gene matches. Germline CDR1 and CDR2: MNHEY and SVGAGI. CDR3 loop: CASSSTGMGQPQHF. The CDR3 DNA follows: TGTGCCAGCAGTTCGACAGGGATGGGTCAGCCCCAGCATTTT.

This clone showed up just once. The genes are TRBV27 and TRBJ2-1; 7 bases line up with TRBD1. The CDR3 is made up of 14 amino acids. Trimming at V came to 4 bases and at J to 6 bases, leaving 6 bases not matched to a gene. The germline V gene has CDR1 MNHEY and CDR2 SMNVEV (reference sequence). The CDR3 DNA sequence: TGTGCCAGCAGTTCCCAGACAGGGCCCAATGAGCAGTTCTTC. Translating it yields CASSSQTGPNEQFF.